The next 17 T cell receptor beta chains were all read from a single sample in a study of regulatory T cells in long-lasting Graves disease. Time point denoted: newly diagnosed GD, antithyroid drugs for less than 3 months. RNA isolated from PBMCs was used to make the TCR library. Arm-PCR of CDR3 regions and iRepertoire HTBI primers were the basis on which TCR beta libraries were built. TCRdb re-analysed the multiplex PCR reads in MiXCR, keeping a single row per CDR3 protein. The profile covers 400,000 to 550,000 distinct CDR3 sequences, with over 15% appearing a single time and under 30% taken by the ten largest. The data also belong to a second study, concerning T cells in Graves' hyperthyroidism and ophthalmopathy.

Sequenced material: peripheral blood mononuclear cells (PBMCs), taken at new diagnosis, from a patient treated with antithyroid drugs. The receptors shown here come from a woman aged 18-30 years with Graves disease.

This chain connects TRBV18 to TRBJ2-1, with D maybe TRBD2 (6 bases). Trimming shortened V by 5 bases and J by 0 bases, and 11 bases separated the two germline ends. The CDR3 consists of 15 residues. Germline V lookup: CDR1 KGHSH, CDR2 LQKENI. The CDR3 loop is CASSSSANSYNEQFF. CDR3 coding DNA: TGTGCCAGCTCATCTAGCGCCAACTCCTACAATGAGCAGTTCTTC.

The CDR3 DNA reads TGTGCCAGCAGCTTGTCGCCGGACCTTCGAAATCAGCCCCAGCATTTT. Translated: CASSLSPDLRNQPQHF. The chain carries TRBV5-6 and TRBJ1-5; D uncertain. Trimming removed 1 base at V and 4 bases at J, with 15 bases between. The CDR3 is made up of 16 amino acids. Germline V CDR1 and CDR2: SGHDT, YYEEEE.

This clonotype occurred many times. Here the CDR3 reads CASSSGGSLNTEAFF. The CDR3 coding sequence is TGCGCCAGCAGCTCGGGAGGCAGCTTGAACACTGAAGCTTTCTTT. The chain combines TRBV5-1 with TRBJ1-1; D is undetermined. Trimming left V 3 bases short and J 0 bases short, with 12 bases between. In germline, CDR1 is SGHRS, CDR2 YFSETQ. This CDR3 has 15 amino acids. Using reference TRBV5-1 and TRBJ1-1 for the parts outside the CDR3, the full variable domain is KAGVTQTPRYLIKTRGQQVTLSCSPISGHRSVSWYQQTPGQGLQFLFEYFSETQRNKGNFPGRFSGRQFSNSRSEMNVSTLELGDSALYLCASSSGGSLNTEAFFGQGTRLTVV.

This clonotype was counted ten times or more. This chain connects TRBV12-3 or TRBV12-4 to TRBJ2-3; D call uncertain. The length of the CDR3 is 13 residues. V lost 3 bases, J lost 2 bases, and 6 bases lay in between. The CDR3 region is CASSLISTDTQYF. The CDR3 nucleotides are TGTGCCAGCAGTTTGATTTCCACAGATACGCAGTATTTT.

This chain connects TRBV10-3 to TRBJ2-2; TRBD1 might be the D (6 bases). CDR1 and CDR2 (germline): ENHRY, SYGVKD. V was clipped by 9 bases and J by 4 bases, with 15 bases between them. The CDR3 totals 14 residues. The CDR3 loop reads CAMRTAPSTGELFF. DNA of the CDR3: TGTGCCATGAGGACAGCCCCGAGCACCGGGGAGCTGTTTTTT.

Only a few counts were recorded for this clonotype. The chain joins TRBV27 to TRBJ1-5; D is perhaps TRBD1 (6 bases). In germline, CDR1 is MNHEY, CDR2 SMNVEV (reference sequence). There are 15 residues in the CDR3. The V and J ends lost 1 base and 6 bases respectively, with 13 bases between them. The DNA for the CDR3 is TGTGCCAGCAGTTTATTCACGGGGGCTGGTCAGCCCCAGCATTTT. This encodes CASSLFTGAGQPQHF.

This clonotype came up a few times. The V and J genes are TRBV28 and TRBJ1-6; D may be TRBD1 (5 bases). Germline V CDR1 and CDR2: MDHEN, SYDVKM. V was cut by 2 bases and J by 6 bases, with 11 bases left in between. The CDR3 runs to 15 residues. CDR3 bases: TGTGCCAGCAGTTTACTGGGACCGTCTAATTCACCCCTCCACTTT. Protein sequence: CASSLLGPSNSPLHF.

J is TRBJ2-1 and V is TRBV13; 7 positions agree with TRBD2. The DNA end is more similar to TRBJ2-7, so the J call may be wrong. CDR3 length: 15 residues. Germline V lookup: CDR1 PRHDT, CDR2 FYEKMQ (reference sequence). DNA of the CDR3: TGTGCCACGAATAAACTAAGCGGGGATTACAATGAGCAGTACTTC. Amino acids: CATNKLSGDYNEQYF.

This clonotype was counted many times. The chain has TRBV2 and TRBJ2-1; D unresolved. Trimming took off 10 bases at V and 0 bases at J, with 16 bases between the two ends. Germline V gene data show CDR1 as SNHLY and CDR2 as FYNNEI. The CDR3 is made up of 15 amino acids. The CDR3 region is CATVPEVSSYNEQFF. The DNA for the CDR3 is TGTGCCACCGTACCGGAAGTGAGCTCCTACAATGAGCAGTTCTTC. The variable domain in full, with the rest retrieved from reference TRBV2 and TRBJ2-1, is EPEVTQTPSHQVTQMGQEVILRCVPISNHLYFYWYRQILGQKVEFLVSFYNNEISEKSEIFDDQFSVERPDGSNFTLKIRSTKLEDSAMYFCATVPEVSSYNEQFFGPGTRLTVL.

This clonotype was observed at least ten times. This CDR3 reads CASSLGASGSRSEQFF. In DNA form, the CDR3 reads TGTGCCAGCAGCTTAGGGGCTAGCGGGAGTAGGAGTGAGCAGTTCTTC. The rearrangement joins TRBV7-6 to TRBJ2-1, with 10 bases that match TRBD2. From germline, CDR1 is SGHVS and CDR2 FNYEAQ. J lost 9 bases, V lost 1 base, and 9 bases had no gene match. The CDR3 is 16 amino acids.

This clonotype was detected ten times or more. The V gene is TRBV20-1, the J gene TRBJ2-7; possibly TRBD2 for D (6 bases). The CDR3 runs 14 residues. Trimming cost V 1 base and J 3 bases, with 13 bases left between them. Germline V CDR1 and CDR2: DFQATT, SNEGSKA (reference sequence). The DNA of the CDR3 is TGCAGTGCTAGAGCGGGAGATAGAGTCTACGAGCAGTACTTC. It is translated as CSARAGDRVYEQYF.

This clonotype was counted at least ten times. CDR3 nucleotides: TGCAGCGTTGAAGATCCGGGGGGGGAGCAGTACTTC. It translates to CSVEDPGGEQYF. The gene calls are TRBV29-1 and TRBJ2-7; 8 bases are a match to TRBD2. V lost 0 bases to trimming and J lost 7 bases; unmatched junction nucleotides: 2. The CDR3 runs 12 residues. The V gene's germline CDR1 is SQVTM and CDR2 ANQGSEA.

This clonotype was counted many times. V usage is TRBV27 and J usage is TRBJ2-7; a possible D gene is TRBD2 (6 bases). This CDR3 comprises 14 residues. V was clipped by 4 bases and J by 1 base, with 11 bases between them. Germline V CDR1 and CDR2: MNHEY, SMNVEV (reference sequence). CDR3 loop: CASSSYSGSYEQYF. CDR3 coding DNA: TGTGCCAGCAGTTCGTATAGCGGATCCTACGAGCAGTACTTC.

This clonotype came up a few times. The rearrangement joins TRBV3-1 to TRBJ2-1, with TRBD2 identical over 14 bases. This CDR3 has 13 amino acids. V lost 9 bases, J lost 9 bases, and 4 bases stayed unmatched. Germline CDR1 reads LGHDT; CDR2 reads YNNKEL (reference sequence). For the CDR3, the DNA is TGTGCCAGTACGGGACTAGCGGGAGTTGAGCAGTTCTTC. Translated, it gives CASTGLAGVEQFF.

This clonotype appeared a few times. The chain has TRBV6-1 and TRBJ2-7; possibly TRBD1 for D (7 bases). The ends were cut back, 6 bases at V and 3 bases at J, with 21 bases in the middle. This CDR3 is 16 amino acids long. Germline V CDR1 and CDR2: MNHNS, SASEGT. CDR3 loop: CASRAAAGGLLYEQYF. The CDR3 DNA sequence: TGTGCCAGCAGGGCAGCGGCAGGGGGGTTACTCTACGAGCAGTACTTC.

The chain links TRBV7-6 to TRBJ2-1; a weak D match, TRBD2 (6 bases). The CDR3 contains 16 residues. V gave up 5 bases and J gave up 8 bases, with 22 bases separating them. The germline gives CDR1 SGHVS, CDR2 FNYEAQ. The CDR3 here is CASSPFSGGYVDEQFF. CDR3 in DNA: TGTGCCAGCAGCCCCTTCTCCGGGGGATATGTGGATGAGCAGTTCTTC.

This clonotype was counted only a few times. V gene TRBV5-6 combines with J gene TRBJ2-3; perhaps TRBD1 as D (6 bases). Germline V gene data show CDR1 as SGHDT and CDR2 as YYEEEE. V lost 3 bases and J lost 1, with 15 bases in between. This CDR3 is 16 amino acids long. The CDR3 loop reads CASSYTGRGGTDTQYF. The CDR3 bases are TGTGCCAGCAGCTACACCGGCAGGGGTGGCACAGATACGCAGTATTTT.